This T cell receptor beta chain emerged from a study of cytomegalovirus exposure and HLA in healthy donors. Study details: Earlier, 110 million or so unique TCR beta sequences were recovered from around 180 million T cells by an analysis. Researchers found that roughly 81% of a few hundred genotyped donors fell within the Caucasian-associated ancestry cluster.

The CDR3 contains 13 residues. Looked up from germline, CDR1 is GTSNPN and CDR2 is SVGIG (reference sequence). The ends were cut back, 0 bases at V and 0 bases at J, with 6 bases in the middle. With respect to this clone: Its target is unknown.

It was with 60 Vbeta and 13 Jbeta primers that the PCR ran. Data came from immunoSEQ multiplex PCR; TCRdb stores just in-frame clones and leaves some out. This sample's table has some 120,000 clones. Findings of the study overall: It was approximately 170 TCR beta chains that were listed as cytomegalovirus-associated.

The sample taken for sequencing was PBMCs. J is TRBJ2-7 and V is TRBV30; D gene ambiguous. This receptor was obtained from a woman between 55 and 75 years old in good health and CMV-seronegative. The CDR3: CAWSVSSSYEQYF. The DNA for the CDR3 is TGTGCCTGGAGTGTATCTAGCTCCTACGAGCAGTACTTC.